The rows below give T cell receptor beta chains drawn from one sample of a study of Ad26.COV2.S vaccination and SARS-CoV-2 variants. The method was immunoSEQ multiplex PCR; TCRdb's version includes in-frame clones alone and lacks a portion of them. The sample shows more than 400,000 clones, around 92% of them seen only once. This sample comprised peripheral blood, obtained in a trial of Ad26.COV2.S vaccine versus placebo. The source is a person between 18 and 65 years old who received the Ad26.COV2.S COVID-19 vaccine or a placebo. CDR3s leave out the opening cysteine and the closing phenylalanine or tryptophan. The D gene is left open where the match is weak.

v_gene,j_gene,d_gene,CDR3aa
TRBV6-6,TRBJ2-7,TRBD1,ASSSRQGAGYEQY
TRBV29-1,TRBJ2-3,NA,SVGKVEEATDTQY
TRBV5-1,TRBJ1-2,TRBD1,ASTPRSDRVAGYT
TRBV5-6,TRBJ2-2,TRBD1,ASSGMTGTGELF
TRBV7-2,TRBJ2-7,NA,ASSLGATATSYEQY
TRBV7-2,TRBJ2-5,TRBD2,ASSFLGTSGGETQY
TRBV3-1/TRBV3-2,TRBJ2-3,TRBD2,ASSPRRERGGADTQY
TRBV29-1,TRBJ2-2,NA,SVGRGGGELF
TRBV28,TRBJ1-6,TRBD1,ASSFPHRGGGSPLH
TRBV2,TRBJ1-5,NA,ASSESRAANQPQH
TRBV6-5,TRBJ1-2,TRBD1,ASTRDRDRGAGYT
TRBV27,TRBJ2-7,NA,ASSFGQTYEQY
TRBV19,TRBJ2-7,TRBD2,ASSSRTSRYEQY
TRBV7-2,TRBJ2-1,NA,ASSLLGAREQF
TRBV5-1,TRBJ2-7,TRBD1,ASSLETGGYEQY
TRBV4-1,TRBJ1-2,NA,ASSQVERAGGYT
TRBV27,TRBJ2-2,NA,ASSLSVLDWNTGELF
TRBV7-9,TRBJ1-3,NA,ASSSKGGNTIY
TRBV7-2,TRBJ1-1,TRBD1,ASSLVGRGEPFGTEAF